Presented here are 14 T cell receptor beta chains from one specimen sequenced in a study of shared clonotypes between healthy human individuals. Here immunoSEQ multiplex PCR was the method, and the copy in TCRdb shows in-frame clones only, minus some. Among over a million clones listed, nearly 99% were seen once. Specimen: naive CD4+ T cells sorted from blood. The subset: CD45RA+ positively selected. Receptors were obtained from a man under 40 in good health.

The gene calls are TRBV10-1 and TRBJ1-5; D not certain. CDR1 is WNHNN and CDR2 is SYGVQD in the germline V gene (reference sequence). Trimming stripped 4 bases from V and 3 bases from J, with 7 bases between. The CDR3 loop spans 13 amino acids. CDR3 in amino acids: CASSVGNNQPQHF. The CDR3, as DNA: TGCGCCAGCAGTGTGGGGAACAATCAGCCCCAGCATTTT.

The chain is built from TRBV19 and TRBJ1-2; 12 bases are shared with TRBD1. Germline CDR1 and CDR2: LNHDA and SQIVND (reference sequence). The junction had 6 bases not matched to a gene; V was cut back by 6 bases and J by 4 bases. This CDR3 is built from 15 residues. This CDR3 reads CASSQGTGGSYGYTF. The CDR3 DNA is TGTGCCAGTAGCCAGGGGACAGGGGGCAGCTATGGCTACACCTTC.

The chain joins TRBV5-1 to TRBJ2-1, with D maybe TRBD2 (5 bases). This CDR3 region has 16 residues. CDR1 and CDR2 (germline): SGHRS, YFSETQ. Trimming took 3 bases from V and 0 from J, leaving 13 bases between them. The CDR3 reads CASSSVEGSSYNEQFF. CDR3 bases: TGCGCCAGCAGCTCCGTCGAGGGTAGCTCCTACAATGAGCAGTTCTTC.

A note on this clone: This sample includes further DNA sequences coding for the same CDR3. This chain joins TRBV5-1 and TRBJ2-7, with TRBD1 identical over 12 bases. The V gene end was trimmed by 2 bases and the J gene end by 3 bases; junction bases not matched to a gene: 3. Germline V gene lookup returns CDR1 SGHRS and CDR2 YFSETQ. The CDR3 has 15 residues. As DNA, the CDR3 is TGCGCCAGCAGCTTAGGGACAGGGGGCCTCTACGAGCAGTACTTC. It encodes CASSLGTGGLYEQYF.

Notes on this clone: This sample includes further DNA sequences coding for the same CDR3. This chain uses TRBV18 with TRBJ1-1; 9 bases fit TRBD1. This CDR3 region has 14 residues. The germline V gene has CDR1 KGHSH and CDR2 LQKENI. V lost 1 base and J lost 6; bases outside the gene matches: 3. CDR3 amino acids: CASSPLDRGAEAFF. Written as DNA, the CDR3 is TGTGCCAGCTCACCACTCGACAGGGGGGCTGAAGCTTTCTTT.

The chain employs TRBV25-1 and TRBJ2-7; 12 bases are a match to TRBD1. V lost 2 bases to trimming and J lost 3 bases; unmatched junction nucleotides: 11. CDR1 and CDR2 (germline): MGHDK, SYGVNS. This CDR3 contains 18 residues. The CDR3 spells CASSEGPGQGADYYEQYF. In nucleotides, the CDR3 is TGTGCCAGCAGTGAAGGTCCGGGACAGGGGGCGGATTACTACGAGCAGTACTTC.

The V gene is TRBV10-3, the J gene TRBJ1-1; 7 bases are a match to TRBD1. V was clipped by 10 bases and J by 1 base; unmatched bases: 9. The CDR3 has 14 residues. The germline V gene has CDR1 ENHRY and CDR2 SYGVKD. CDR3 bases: TGTGCCACCAAAGGCGGGACAGCGAACACTGAAGCTTTCTTT. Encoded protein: CATKGGTANTEAFF.

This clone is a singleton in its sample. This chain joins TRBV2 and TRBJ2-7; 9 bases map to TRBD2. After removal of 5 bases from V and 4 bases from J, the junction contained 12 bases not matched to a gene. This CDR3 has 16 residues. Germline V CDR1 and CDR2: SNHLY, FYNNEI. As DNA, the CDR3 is TGTGCCAGCAGTCGTGCCTGGGCGGGAGGGCCGTACGAGCAGTACTTC. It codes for CASSRAWAGGPYEQYF.

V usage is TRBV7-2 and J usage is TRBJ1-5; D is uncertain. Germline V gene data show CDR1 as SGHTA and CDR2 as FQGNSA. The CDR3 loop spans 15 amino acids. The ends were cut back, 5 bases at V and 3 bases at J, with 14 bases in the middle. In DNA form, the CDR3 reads TGTGCCAGCAGCCACGGGAACCAGCACAATCAGCCCCAGCATTTT. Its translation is CASSHGNQHNQPQHF.

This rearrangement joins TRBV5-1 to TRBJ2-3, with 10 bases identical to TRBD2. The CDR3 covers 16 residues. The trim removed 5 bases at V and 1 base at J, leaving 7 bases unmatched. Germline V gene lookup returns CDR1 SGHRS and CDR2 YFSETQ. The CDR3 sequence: CASSGEGLAGTDTQYF. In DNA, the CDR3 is TGCGCCAGCAGTGGGGAAGGACTAGCGGGCACAGATACGCAGTATTTT.

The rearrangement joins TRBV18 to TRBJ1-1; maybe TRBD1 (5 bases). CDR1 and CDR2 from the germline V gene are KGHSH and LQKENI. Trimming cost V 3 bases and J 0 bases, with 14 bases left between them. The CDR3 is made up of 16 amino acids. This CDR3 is CASSPNPTGLNTEAFF. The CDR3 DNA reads TGTGCCAGCTCACCCAACCCTACAGGATTGAACACTGAAGCTTTCTTT.

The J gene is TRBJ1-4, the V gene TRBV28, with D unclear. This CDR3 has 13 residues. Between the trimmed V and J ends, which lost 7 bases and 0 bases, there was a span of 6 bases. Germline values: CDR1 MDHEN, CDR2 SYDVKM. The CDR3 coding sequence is TGTGCCAGCAAACTTCCAACTAATGAAAAACTGTTTTTT. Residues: CASKLPTNEKLFF.

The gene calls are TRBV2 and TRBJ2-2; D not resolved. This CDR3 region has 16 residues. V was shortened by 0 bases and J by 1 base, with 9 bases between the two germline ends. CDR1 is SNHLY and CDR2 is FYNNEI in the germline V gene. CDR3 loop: CASSEALGLNTGELFF. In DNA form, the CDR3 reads TGTGCCAGCAGTGAAGCGCTTGGGTTGAACACCGGGGAGCTGTTTTTT.

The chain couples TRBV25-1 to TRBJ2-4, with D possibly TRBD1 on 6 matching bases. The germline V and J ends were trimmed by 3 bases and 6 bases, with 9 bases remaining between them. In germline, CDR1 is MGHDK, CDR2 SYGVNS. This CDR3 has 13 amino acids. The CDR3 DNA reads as TGTGCCAGCAGTGAGCGCAGGGGAAACATTCAGTACTTC. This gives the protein CASSERRGNIQYF.